Listed below are T cell receptor beta chains from one sample, sequenced in a study of T cell responses to AZD1222 COVID-19 vaccine. Produced via immunoSEQ multiplex PCR; TCRdb's table is partial and in-frame only. This table has about 130,000 clones, approximately 90% appearing once. Sequencing was performed on peripheral blood, taken on day 0 of AZD1222 vaccination. These receptors were collected from an adult in good health. Both conserved end residues are part of each CDR3. Fields, in order: V gene, J gene, D gene, clone size, CDR3 protein, CDR3 DNA. The D gene is left open where the match is weak. Some rows have no size entry. The others give once, few or many, or a class for an expanded clone.

v_call: TRBV27
j_call: TRBJ2-1
d_call: -
clone_size: once
cdr3_aa: CASSLGFPRDEQFF
cdr3_nt: TGTGCCAGCAGTCTCGGGTTTCCCCGGGATGAGCAGTTCTTC

v_call: TRBV5-1
j_call: TRBJ2-2
d_call: -
clone_size: -
cdr3_aa: CASSSINANTGELFF
cdr3_nt: TGCGCCAGCAGCTCGATCAACGCGAACACCGGGGAGCTGTTTTTT

v_call: TRBV15
j_call: TRBJ1-5
d_call: -
clone_size: -
cdr3_aa: CATSRDREVSNQPQHF
cdr3_nt: TGTGCCACCAGCAGAGATAGGGAGGTGAGCAATCAGCCCCAGCATTTT

v_call: TRBV5-6
j_call: TRBJ1-1
d_call: -
clone_size: -
cdr3_aa: CASSWRTMNTEAFF
cdr3_nt: TGTGCCAGCAGCTGGAGGACCATGAACACTGAAGCTTTCTTT

v_call: TRBV9
j_call: TRBJ2-2
d_call: -
clone_size: -
cdr3_aa: CASSADRGAAWDTGELFF
cdr3_nt: TGTGCCAGCAGCGCCGATCGGGGGGCGGCGTGGGACACCGGGGAGCTGTTTTTT

v_call: TRBV15
j_call: TRBJ2-1
d_call: -
clone_size: -
cdr3_aa: CATSREVRQYNEQFF
cdr3_nt: TGTGCCACCAGCAGGGAAGTGCGCCAATACAATGAGCAGTTCTTC

v_call: TRBV6-4
j_call: TRBJ2-1
d_call: TRBD2
clone_size: -
cdr3_aa: CASSPSGGGYNEQFF
cdr3_nt: TGTGCCAGCAGCCCCTCCGGGGGGGGATACAATGAGCAGTTCTTC

v_call: TRBV5-4
j_call: TRBJ1-1
d_call: -
clone_size: -
cdr3_aa: CASSLGSSGRGNTEAFF
cdr3_nt: TGTGCCAGCAGCTTGGGATCCTCCGGACGAGGGAACACTGAAGCTTTCTTT

v_call: TRBV6-5
j_call: TRBJ1-1
d_call: -
clone_size: -
cdr3_aa: CASSYGGTEAFF
cdr3_nt: TGTGCCAGCAGTTACGGAGGCACTGAAGCTTTCTTT

v_call: TRBV11-3
j_call: TRBJ1-1
d_call: TRBD1
clone_size: -
cdr3_aa: CASSREGQGAMNTEAFF
cdr3_nt: TGTGCCAGCAGCCGTGAGGGACAGGGGGCGATGAACACTGAAGCTTTCTTT

v_call: TRBV11-2
j_call: TRBJ1-6
d_call: TRBD1
clone_size: -
cdr3_aa: CASSLLQGAVSPLHF
cdr3_nt: TGTGCCAGCAGCTTATTACAGGGGGCTGTTTCACCCCTCCACTTT

v_call: TRBV19
j_call: TRBJ1-2
d_call: -
clone_size: -
cdr3_aa: CASREHRANYGYTF
cdr3_nt: TGTGCCAGTAGAGAACACCGAGCTAACTATGGCTACACCTTC

v_call: TRBV6-5
j_call: TRBJ1-2
d_call: TRBD1
clone_size: -
cdr3_aa: CASRPSGQGGLGYTF
cdr3_nt: TGTGCCAGCAGACCTAGCGGACAGGGCGGTCTTGGCTACACCTTC

v_call: TRBV6-5
j_call: TRBJ1-1
d_call: -
clone_size: -
cdr3_aa: CASMGLGTKTTEAFF
cdr3_nt: TGTGCCAGCATGGGCTTGGGGACAAAAACAACTGAAGCTTTCTTT

v_call: TRBV10-1
j_call: TRBJ2-1
d_call: TRBD2
clone_size: -
cdr3_aa: CASSGWGLAGWDEQFF
cdr3_nt: TGCGCCAGCAGTGGATGGGGACTAGCGGGATGGGATGAGCAGTTCTTC

v_call: TRBV5-6
j_call: TRBJ1-6
d_call: -
clone_size: once
cdr3_aa: CASSLGTFSKAYNSPLHF
cdr3_nt: TGTGCCAGCAGCTTGGGAACGTTTTCCAAGGCCTATAATTCACCCCTCCACTTT

v_call: TRBV4-2
j_call: TRBJ2-7
d_call: TRBD2
clone_size: -
cdr3_aa: CASSQDSPLSGAYEQYF
cdr3_nt: TGTGCCAGCAGCCAAGACTCCCCCCTTAGCGGGGCCTACGAGCAGTACTTC

v_call: TRBV12-5
j_call: TRBJ2-3
d_call: TRBD1
clone_size: -
cdr3_aa: CASGLPKTTGESPDTQYF
cdr3_nt: TGTGCTAGTGGTTTGCCTAAGACGACAGGGGAGAGTCCAGATACGCAGTATTTT

v_call: TRBV19
j_call: TRBJ1-1
d_call: TRBD1
clone_size: -
cdr3_aa: CASSIADRGNTAFF
cdr3_nt: TGTGCCAGTAGTATAGCCGACAGGGGCAATACGGCTTTCTTT

v_call: TRBV27
j_call: TRBJ2-7
d_call: TRBD1
clone_size: -
cdr3_aa: CASSLYQGIRTGAYEQYF
cdr3_nt: TGTGCCAGCAGTTTATACCAGGGGATCAGGACAGGGGCGTACGAGCAGTACTTC

v_call: TRBV9
j_call: TRBJ2-1
d_call: -
clone_size: -
cdr3_aa: CASSVAPGRAYNEQFF
cdr3_nt: TGTGCCAGCAGCGTCGCGCCGGGACGAGCATACAATGAGCAGTTCTTC

v_call: TRBV10-3
j_call: TRBJ1-1
d_call: -
clone_size: -
cdr3_aa: CAIRGETQWQNTEAFF
cdr3_nt: TGTGCCATCAGGGGGGAGACACAGTGGCAGAACACTGAAGCTTTCTTT

v_call: TRBV5-1
j_call: TRBJ2-1
d_call: TRBD1
clone_size: few
cdr3_aa: CASSSQGQGFDEQFF
cdr3_nt: TGCGCCAGCAGCTCCCAGGGACAGGGCTTCGATGAGCAGTTCTTC

v_call: TRBV24-1
j_call: TRBJ2-2
d_call: TRBD1
clone_size: -
cdr3_aa: CATSDPSRDRGQPGELFF
cdr3_nt: TGTGCCACCAGTGACCCTTCCCGGGACAGGGGGCAGCCCGGGGAGCTGTTTTTT

v_call: TRBV6-1
j_call: TRBJ1-2
d_call: -
clone_size: once
cdr3_aa: CASSESRVQAGYTF
cdr3_nt: TGTGCCAGCAGTGAAAGCCGGGTTCAGGCTGGCTACACCTTC

v_call: TRBV19
j_call: TRBJ1-5
d_call: TRBD1
clone_size: -
cdr3_aa: CASTPRGQGATYSNQPQHF
cdr3_nt: TGTGCCAGTACCCCGAGGGGACAGGGGGCGACCTATAGCAATCAGCCCCAGCATTTT

v_call: TRBV5-1
j_call: TRBJ1-4
d_call: TRBD1
clone_size: -
cdr3_aa: CASSPQTGGGEKLFF
cdr3_nt: TGCGCCAGCAGCCCCCAGACAGGGGGCGGTGAAAAACTGTTTTTT

v_call: TRBV2
j_call: TRBJ1-2
d_call: TRBD1
clone_size: -
cdr3_aa: CASSSPGTGNYGYTF
cdr3_nt: TGTGCCAGCAGCAGTCCCGGGACAGGGAACTATGGCTACACCTTC